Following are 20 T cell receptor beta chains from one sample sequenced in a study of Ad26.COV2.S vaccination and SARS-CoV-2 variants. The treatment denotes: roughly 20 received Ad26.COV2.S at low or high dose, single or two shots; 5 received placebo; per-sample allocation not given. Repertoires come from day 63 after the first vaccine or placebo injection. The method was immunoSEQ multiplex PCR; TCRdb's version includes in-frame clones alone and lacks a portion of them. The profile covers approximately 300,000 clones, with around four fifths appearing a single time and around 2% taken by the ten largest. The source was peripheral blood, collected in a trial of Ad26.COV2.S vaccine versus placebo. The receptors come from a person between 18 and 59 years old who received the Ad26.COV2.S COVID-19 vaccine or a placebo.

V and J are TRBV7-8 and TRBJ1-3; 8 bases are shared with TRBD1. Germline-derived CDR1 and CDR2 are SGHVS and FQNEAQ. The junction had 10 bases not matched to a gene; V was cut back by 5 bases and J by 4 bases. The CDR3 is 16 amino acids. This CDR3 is CASSLGDRRLGNTIYF. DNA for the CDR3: TGTGCCAGCAGCCTTGGGGACAGGCGATTAGGAAACACCATATATTTT.

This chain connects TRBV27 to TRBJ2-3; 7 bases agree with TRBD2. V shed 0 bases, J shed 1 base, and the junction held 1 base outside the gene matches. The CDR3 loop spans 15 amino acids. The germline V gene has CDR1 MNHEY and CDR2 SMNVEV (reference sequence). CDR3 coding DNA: TGTGCCAGCAGTTTATCCCGGGGGGGCACAGATACGCAGTATTTT. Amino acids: CASSLSRGGTDTQYF.

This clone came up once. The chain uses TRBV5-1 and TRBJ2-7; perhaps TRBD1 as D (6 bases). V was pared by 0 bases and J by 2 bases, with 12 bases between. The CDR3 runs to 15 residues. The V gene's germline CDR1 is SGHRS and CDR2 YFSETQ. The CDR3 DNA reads TGCGCCAGCAGCTTGGTTGGCAGGGGAACCTACGAGCAGTACTTC. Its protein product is CASSLVGRGTYEQYF.

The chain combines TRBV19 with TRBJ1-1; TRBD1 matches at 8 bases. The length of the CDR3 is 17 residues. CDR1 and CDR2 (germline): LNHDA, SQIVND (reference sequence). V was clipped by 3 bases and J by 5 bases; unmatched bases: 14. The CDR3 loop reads CASSIWEKPGGETEAFF. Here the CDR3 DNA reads TGTGCCAGTAGTATTTGGGAGAAGCCAGGGGGCGAGACTGAAGCTTTCTTT.

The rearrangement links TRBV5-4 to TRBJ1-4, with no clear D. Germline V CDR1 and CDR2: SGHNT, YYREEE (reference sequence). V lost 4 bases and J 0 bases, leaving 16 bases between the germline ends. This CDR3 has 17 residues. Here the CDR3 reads CASSAGGRSSTNEKLFF. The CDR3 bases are TGTGCCAGCAGCGCTGGAGGACGGAGTTCAACTAATGAAAAACTGTTTTTT. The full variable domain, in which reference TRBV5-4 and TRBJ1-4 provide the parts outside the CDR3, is ETGVTQSPTHLIKTRGQQVTLRCSSQSGHNTVSWYQQALGQGPQFIFQYYREEENGRGNFPPRFSGLQFPNYSSELNVNALELDDSALYLCASSAGGRSSTNEKLFFGSGTQLSVL.

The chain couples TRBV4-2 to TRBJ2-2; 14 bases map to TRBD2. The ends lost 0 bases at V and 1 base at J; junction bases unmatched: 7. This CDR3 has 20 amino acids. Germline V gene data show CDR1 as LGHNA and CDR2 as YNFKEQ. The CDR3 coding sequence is TGTGCCAGCAGCCAAGATATGACTAGCGGGGGGGCATGGAACACCGGGGAGCTGTTTTTT. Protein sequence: CASSQDMTSGGAWNTGELFF.

CDR3 in DNA: TGTGCCAGCAGTTTATTCAGGGGCGGATCACCCCTCCACTTT. Translating gives CASSLFRGGSPLHF. The gene calls are TRBV27 and TRBJ1-6; perhaps TRBD1 as D (6 bases). Germline V gene data show CDR1 as MNHEY and CDR2 as SMNVEV (reference sequence). Trimming took 1 base from V and 10 from J, leaving 11 bases between them. The CDR3 is 14 amino acids.

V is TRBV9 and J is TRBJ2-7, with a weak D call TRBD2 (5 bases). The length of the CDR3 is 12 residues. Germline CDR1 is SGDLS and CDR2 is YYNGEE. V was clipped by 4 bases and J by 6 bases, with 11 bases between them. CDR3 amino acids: CASSLAEGEQYF. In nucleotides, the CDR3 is TGTGCCAGCAGCCTAGCAGAGGGCGAGCAGTACTTC.

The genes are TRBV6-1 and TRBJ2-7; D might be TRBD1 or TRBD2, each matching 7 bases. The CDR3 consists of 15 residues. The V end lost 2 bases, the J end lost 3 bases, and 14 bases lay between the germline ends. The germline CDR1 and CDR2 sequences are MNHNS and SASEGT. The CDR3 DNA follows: TGTGCCAGCAGTGAATGGCAGGGGGGGTTCTACGAGCAGTACTTC. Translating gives CASSEWQGGFYEQYF.

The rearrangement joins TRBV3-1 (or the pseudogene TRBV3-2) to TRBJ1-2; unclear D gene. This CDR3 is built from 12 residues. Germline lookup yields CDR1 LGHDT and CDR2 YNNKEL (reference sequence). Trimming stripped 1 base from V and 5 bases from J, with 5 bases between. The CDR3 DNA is TGTGCCAGCAGCCAAGGAGGGTATGGCTACACCTTC. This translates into CASSQGGYGYTF.

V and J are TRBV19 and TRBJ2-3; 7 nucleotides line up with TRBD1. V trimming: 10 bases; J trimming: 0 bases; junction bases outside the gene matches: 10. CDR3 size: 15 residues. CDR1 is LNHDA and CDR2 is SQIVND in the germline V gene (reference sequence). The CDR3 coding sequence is TGTGCCACCCGGGACAGACCTTTTAGCACAGATACGCAGTATTTT. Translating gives CATRDRPFSTDTQYF.

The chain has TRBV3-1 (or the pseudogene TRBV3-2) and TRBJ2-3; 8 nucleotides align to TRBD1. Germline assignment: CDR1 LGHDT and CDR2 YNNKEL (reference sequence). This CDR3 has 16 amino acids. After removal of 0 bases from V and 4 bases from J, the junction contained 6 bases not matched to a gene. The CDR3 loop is CASSQDPTGGPDTQYF. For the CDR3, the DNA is TGTGCCAGCAGCCAAGACCCCACAGGGGGTCCAGATACGCAGTATTTT.

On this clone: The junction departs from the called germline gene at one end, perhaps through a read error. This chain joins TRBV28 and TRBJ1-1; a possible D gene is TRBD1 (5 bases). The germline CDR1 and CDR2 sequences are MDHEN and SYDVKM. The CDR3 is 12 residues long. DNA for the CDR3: TGTGCCAGCAGTTTACCCGACAGTGAGGGGAGTTTT. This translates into CASSLPDSEGSF.

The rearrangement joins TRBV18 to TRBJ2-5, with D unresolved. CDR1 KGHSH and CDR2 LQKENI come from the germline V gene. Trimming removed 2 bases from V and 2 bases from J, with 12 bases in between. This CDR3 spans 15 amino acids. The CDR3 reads CASSPLPNEQETQYF. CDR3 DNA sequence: TGTGCCAGCTCACCATTGCCGAACGAACAAGAGACCCAGTACTTC.

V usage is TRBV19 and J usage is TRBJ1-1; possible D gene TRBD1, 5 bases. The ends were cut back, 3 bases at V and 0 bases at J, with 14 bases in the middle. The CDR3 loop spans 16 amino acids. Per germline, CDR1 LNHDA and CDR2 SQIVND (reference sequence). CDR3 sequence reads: CASSMRRGGMNTEAFF. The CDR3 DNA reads TGTGCCAGTAGTATGAGGAGGGGCGGGATGAACACTGAAGCTTTCTTT. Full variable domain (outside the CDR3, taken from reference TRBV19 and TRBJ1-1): DGGITQSPKYLFRKEGQNVTLSCEQNLNHDAMYWYRQDPGQGLRLIYYSQIVNDFQKGDIAEGYSVSREKKESFPLTVTSAQKNPTAFYLCASSMRRGGMNTEAFFGQGTRLTVV.

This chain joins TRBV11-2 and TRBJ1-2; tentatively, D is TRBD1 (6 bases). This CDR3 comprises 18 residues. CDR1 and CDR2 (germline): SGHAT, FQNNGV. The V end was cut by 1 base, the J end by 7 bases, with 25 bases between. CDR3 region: CASSLAGSQGEPLSGYTF. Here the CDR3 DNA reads TGTGCCAGCAGCTTAGCTGGTTCACAGGGAGAACCCCTATCTGGCTACACCTTC.

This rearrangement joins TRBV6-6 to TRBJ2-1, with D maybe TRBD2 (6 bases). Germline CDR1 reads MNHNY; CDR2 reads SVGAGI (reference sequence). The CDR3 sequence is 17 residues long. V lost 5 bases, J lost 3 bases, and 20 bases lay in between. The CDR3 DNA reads TGTGCCAGCAGTCCCACCCAGGACTATTCCCTCTACAATGAGCAGTTCTTC. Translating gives CASSPTQDYSLYNEQFF.

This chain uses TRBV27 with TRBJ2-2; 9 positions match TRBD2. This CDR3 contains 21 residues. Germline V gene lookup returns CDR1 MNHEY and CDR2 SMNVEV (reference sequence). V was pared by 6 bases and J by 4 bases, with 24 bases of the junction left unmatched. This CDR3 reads CASSTRFGPSGDLFSTGELFF. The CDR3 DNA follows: TGTGCCAGCAGCACCCGATTTGGGCCTAGCGGGGACTTATTCTCCACCGGGGAGCTGTTTTTT.

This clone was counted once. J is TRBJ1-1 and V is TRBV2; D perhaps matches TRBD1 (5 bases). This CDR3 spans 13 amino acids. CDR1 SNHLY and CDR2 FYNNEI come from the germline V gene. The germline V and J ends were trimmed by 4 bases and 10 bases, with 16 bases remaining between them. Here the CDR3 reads CASSGTAFRGAFF. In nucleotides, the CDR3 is TGTGCCAGCAGTGGTACGGCGTTTAGGGGAGCTTTCTTT. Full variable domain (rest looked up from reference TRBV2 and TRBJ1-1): EPEVTQTPSHQVTQMGQEVILRCVPISNHLYFYWYRQILGQKVEFLVSFYNNEISEKSEIFDDQFSVERPDGSNFTLKIRSTKLEDSAMYFCASSGTAFRGAFFGQGTRLTVV.

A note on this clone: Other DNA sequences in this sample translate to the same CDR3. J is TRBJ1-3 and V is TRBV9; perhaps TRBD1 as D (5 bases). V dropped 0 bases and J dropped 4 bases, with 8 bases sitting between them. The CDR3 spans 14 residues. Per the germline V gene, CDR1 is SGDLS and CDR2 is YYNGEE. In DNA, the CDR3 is TGTGCCAGCAGCGTAGTTCCAGGGGGAAACACCATATATTTT. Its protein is CASSVVPGGNTIYF.